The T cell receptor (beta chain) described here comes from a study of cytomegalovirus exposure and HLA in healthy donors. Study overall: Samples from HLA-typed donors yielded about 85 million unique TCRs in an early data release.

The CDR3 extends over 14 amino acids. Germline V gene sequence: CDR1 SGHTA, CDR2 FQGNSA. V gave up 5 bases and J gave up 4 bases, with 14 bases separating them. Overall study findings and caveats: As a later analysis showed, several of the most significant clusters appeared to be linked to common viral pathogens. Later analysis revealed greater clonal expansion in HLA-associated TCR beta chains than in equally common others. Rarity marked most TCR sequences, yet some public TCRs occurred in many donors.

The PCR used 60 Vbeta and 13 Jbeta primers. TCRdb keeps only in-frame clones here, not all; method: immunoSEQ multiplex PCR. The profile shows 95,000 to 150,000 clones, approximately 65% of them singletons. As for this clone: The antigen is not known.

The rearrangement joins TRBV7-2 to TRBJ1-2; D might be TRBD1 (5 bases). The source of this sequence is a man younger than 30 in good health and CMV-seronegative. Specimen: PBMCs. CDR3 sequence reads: CASSAGTGTYGYTF. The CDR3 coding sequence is TGTGCCAGCAGCGCAGGAACAGGAACCTATGGCTACACCTTC.